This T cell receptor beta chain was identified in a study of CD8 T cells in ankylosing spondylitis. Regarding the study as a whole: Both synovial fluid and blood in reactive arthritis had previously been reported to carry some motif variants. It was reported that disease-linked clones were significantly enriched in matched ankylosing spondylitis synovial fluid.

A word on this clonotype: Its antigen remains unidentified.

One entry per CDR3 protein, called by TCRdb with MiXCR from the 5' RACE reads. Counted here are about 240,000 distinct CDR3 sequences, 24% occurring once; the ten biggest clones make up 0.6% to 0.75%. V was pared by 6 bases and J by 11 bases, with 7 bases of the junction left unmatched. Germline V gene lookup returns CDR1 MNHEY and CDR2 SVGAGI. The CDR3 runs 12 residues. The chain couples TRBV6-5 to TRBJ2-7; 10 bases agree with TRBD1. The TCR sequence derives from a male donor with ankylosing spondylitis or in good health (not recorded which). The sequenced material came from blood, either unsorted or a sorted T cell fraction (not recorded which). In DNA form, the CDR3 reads TGTGCCAGCAGACCTGACAGGGGGCAAGAGTACTTC. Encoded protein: CASRPDRGQEYF.